Presented here are 8 T cell receptor beta chains from one specimen sequenced in a study of T cells in tumors after PD-1 blockade. Libraries were prepared by immunoSEQ multiplex PCR; TCRdb keeps only in-frame clonotypes and omits some of them. Here the sample spans about 12,000 clones, roughly 60% being singletons. The starting material was tumor tissue, obtained before anti-PD-1 treatment. The receptors come from a human donor with cutaneous squamous cell carcinoma.

V is TRBV7-9 and J is TRBJ2-1, with D perhaps matching TRBD1 or TRBD2 (5 bases each). Germline V gene sequence: CDR1 SEHNR, CDR2 FQNEAQ (reference sequence). The CDR3 consists of 16 residues. The germline V and J ends were trimmed by 5 bases and 7 bases, with 21 bases remaining between them. In nucleotides, the CDR3 is TGTGCCAGCAGCGTGCCGGGACCTAGGTCAATAAATGAGCAGTTCTTC. As protein: CASSVPGPRSINEQFF.

This sequence joins TRBV7-2 and TRBJ2-7, with D tentatively TRBD2 (6 bases). V shed 5 bases and J shed 0 bases, with 14 bases lying between them. The CDR3 sequence is 15 residues long. Germline loops: CDR1 SGHTA, CDR2 FQGNSA. The CDR3 nucleotides are TGTGCCAGCAGCCCCTTAGCGGCGACCTCCTACGAGCAGTACTTC. Amino acids: CASSPLAATSYEQYF.

The chain carries TRBV19 and TRBJ2-3, with TRBD1 identical over 9 bases. V shed 3 bases and J 0 bases; nucleotides not matched to a gene: 10. This CDR3 contains 18 residues. Germline V gene data show CDR1 as LNHDA and CDR2 as SQIVND (reference sequence). The CDR3 coding sequence is TGTGCCAGTAGTATCGGGCGTTGGGGGACAGGGAGCACAGATACGCAGTATTTT. Amino acid sequence: CASSIGRWGTGSTDTQYF.

The rearrangement joins TRBV5-1 to TRBJ1-5; D not resolved. V dropped 0 bases and J dropped 7 bases, with 11 bases sitting between them. This CDR3 spans 14 amino acids. The germline CDR1 and CDR2 sequences are SGHRS and YFSETQ. This chain's CDR3 is CASSLDGVGQPQHF. The CDR3 DNA sequence: TGCGCCAGCAGCTTGGATGGGGTAGGACAGCCCCAGCATTTT.

This chain joins TRBV6-2 or TRBV6-3 and TRBJ2-7; D remains unclear. Trimming removed 6 bases at V and 5 bases at J, with 20 bases between. The CDR3 spans 15 residues. The germline V gene encodes CDR1 MNHEY and CDR2 SVGEGT. The CDR3 nucleotides are TGTGCCAGCAGCCTGCAGACTGGAGTTATCGACGAGCAGTACTTC. It is translated as CASSLQTGVIDEQYF.

This clone was counted between two and nine times. V gene TRBV7-8 combines with J gene TRBJ2-5; D unresolved. The CDR3 length is 13 residues. The germline V gene has CDR1 SGHVS and CDR2 FQNEAQ. V was shortened by 0 bases and J by 7 bases, with 9 bases between the two germline ends. DNA for the CDR3: TGTGCCAGCAGCTTAGCGTTTTTGGGGACCCAGTACTTC. Residues: CASSLAFLGTQYF.

This chain links TRBV6-2 or TRBV6-3 with TRBJ1-1; weak D call: TRBD1 (6 bases). From germline, CDR1 is MNHEY and CDR2 SVGEGT. The CDR3 sequence is 15 residues long. V gave up 6 bases and J gave up 3 bases, with 17 bases separating them. The CDR3 protein is CASSRRGGADTEAFF. CDR3 nucleotides: TGTGCCAGCAGCCGTAGGGGGGGCGCAGACACTGAAGCTTTCTTT.

The rearrangement uses TRBV6-5 and TRBJ1-4; 8 bases agree with TRBD1. The CDR3 extends over 16 amino acids. Germline V gives CDR1 MNHEY, CDR2 SVGAGI. V shed 2 bases and J 5 bases; nucleotides not matched to a gene: 7. The CDR3 spells CASSYGQGASNEKLFF. In DNA, the CDR3 is TGTGCCAGCAGTTACGGGCAGGGGGCTTCCAATGAAAAACTGTTTTTT.